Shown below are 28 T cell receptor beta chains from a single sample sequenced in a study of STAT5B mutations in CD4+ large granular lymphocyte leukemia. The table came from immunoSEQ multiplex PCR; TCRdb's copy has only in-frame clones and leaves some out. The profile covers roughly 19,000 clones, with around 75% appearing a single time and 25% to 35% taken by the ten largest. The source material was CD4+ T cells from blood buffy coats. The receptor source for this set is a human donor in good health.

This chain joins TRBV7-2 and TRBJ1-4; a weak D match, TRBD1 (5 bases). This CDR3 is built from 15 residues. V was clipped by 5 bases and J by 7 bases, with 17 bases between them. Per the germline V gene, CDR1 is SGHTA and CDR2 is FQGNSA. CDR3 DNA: TGTGCCAGCAGCGGGGCAGGGTCCGGTCCTGAAAAACTGTTTTTT. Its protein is CASSGAGSGPEKLFF. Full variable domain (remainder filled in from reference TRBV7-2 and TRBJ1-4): GAGVSQSPSNKVTEKGKDVELRCDPISGHTALYWYRQSLGQGLEFLIYFQGNSAPDKSGLPSDRFSAERTGGSVSTLTIQRTQQEDSAVYLCASSGAGSGPEKLFFGSGTQLSVL.

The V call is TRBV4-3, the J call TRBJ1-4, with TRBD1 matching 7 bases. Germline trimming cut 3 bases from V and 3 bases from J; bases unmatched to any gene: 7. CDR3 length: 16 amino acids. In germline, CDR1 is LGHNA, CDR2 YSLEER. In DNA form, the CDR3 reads TGCGCCAGCAGCCAGGGGGTGACAGGGTCTAATGAAAAACTGTTTTTT. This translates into CASSQGVTGSNEKLFF.

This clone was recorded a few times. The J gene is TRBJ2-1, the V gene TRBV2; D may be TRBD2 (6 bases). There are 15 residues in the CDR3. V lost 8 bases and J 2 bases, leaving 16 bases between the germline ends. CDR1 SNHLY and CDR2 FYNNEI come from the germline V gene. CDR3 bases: TGTGCCAGCCGGGCTGGAGGGATTCCCTACAATGAGCAGTTCTTC. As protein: CASRAGGIPYNEQFF.

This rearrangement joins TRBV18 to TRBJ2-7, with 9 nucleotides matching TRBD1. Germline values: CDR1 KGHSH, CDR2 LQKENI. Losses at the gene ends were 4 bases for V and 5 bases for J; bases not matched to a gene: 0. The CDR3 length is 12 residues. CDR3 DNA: TGTGCCAGCTCACGGGACAGGGACGAGCAGTACTTC. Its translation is CASSRDRDEQYF.

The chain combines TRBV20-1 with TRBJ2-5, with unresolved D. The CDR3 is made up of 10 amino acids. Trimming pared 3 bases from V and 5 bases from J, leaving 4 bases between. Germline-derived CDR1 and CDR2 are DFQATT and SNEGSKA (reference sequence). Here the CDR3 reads CSARRETQYF. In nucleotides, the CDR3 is TGCAGTGCTAGGCGGGAGACCCAGTACTTC.

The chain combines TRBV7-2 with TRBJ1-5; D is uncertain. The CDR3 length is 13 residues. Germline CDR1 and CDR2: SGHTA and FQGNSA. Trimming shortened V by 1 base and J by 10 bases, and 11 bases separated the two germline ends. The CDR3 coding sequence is TGTGCCAGCAGCTTAGGAAAGAAGGGACCCCAGCATTTT. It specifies CASSLGKKGPQHF.

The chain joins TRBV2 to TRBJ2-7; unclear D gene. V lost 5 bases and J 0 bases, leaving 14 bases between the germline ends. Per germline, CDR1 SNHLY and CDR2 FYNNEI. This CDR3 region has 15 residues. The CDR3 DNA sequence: TGTGCCAGCAGTTCGGAGCCCAGAAGCTCCTACGAGCAGTACTTC. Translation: CASSSEPRSSYEQYF.

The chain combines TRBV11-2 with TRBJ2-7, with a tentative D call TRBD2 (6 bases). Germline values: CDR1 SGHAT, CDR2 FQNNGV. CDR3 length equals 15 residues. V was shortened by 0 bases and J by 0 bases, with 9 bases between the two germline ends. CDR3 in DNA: TGTGCCAGCAGCTTAGATAGCGGACACTCCTACGAGCAGTACTTC. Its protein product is CASSLDSGHSYEQYF.

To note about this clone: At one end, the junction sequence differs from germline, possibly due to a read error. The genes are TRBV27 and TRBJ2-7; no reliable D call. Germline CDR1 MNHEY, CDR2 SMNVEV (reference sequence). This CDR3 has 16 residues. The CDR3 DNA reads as TGTGCCAGCAGTCTATCGTTGCGCGGCCGACGCTACGAGCAGTACTTC. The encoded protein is CASSLSLRGRRYEQYF.

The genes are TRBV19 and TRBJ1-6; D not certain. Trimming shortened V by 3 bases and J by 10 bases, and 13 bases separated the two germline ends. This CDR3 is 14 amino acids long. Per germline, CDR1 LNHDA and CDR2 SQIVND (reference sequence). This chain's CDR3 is CASSMGGVGSPLHF. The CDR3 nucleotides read TGTGCCAGTAGTATGGGTGGGGTTGGGTCACCCCTCCACTTT.

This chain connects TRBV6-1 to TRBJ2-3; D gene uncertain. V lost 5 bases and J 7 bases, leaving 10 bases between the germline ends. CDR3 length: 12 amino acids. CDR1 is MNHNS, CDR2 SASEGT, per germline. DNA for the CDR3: TGTGCCAGCAGTCAAGGGTTCAATACGCAGTATTTT. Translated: CASSQGFNTQYF.

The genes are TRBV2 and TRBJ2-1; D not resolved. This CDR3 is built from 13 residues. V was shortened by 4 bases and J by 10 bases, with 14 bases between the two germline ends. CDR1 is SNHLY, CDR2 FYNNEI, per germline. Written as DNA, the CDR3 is TGTGCCAGCAGTGGTTTTGGACCCCACGAGCAGTTCTTC. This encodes CASSGFGPHEQFF.

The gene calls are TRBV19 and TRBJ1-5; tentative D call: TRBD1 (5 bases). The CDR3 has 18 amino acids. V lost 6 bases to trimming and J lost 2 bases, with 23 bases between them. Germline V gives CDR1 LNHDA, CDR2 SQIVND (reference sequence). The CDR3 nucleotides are TGTGCCAGTAGGCGGGCTACAGATCTGGGACGGCGCAATCAGCCCCAGCATTTT. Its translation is CASRRATDLGRRNQPQHF.

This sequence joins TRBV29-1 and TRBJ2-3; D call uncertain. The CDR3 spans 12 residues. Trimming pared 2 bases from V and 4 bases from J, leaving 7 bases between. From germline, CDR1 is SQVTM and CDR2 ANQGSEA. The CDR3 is CSVESPSDTQYF. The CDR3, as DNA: TGCAGCGTTGAAAGCCCGTCAGATACGCAGTATTTT.

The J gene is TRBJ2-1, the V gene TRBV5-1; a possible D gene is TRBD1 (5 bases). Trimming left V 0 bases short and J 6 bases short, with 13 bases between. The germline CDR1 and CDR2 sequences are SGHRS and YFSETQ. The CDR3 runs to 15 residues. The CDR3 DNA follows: TGCGCCAGCAGCTTGGAACTCAATAGGGGCAATGAGCAGTTCTTC. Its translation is CASSLELNRGNEQFF.

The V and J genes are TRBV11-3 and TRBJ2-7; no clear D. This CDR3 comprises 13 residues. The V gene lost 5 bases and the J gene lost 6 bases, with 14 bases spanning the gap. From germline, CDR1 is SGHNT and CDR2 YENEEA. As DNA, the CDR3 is TGTGCCAGCAGCCCAACAACTAACACCGAGCAGTACTTC. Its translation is CASSPTTNTEQYF. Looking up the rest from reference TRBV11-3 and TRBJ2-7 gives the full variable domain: EAGVVQSPRYKIIEKKQPVAFWCNPISGHNTLYWYLQNLGQGPELLIRYENEEAVDDSQLPKDRFSAERLKGVDSTLKIQPAELGDSAVYLCASSPTTNTEQYFGPGTRLTVT.

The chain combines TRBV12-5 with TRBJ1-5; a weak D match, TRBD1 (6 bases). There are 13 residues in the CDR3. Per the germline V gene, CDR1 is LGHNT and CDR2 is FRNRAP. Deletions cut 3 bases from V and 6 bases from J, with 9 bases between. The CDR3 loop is CASGFPGVQPQHF. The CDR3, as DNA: TGTGCTAGTGGTTTCCCAGGGGTTCAGCCCCAGCATTTT.

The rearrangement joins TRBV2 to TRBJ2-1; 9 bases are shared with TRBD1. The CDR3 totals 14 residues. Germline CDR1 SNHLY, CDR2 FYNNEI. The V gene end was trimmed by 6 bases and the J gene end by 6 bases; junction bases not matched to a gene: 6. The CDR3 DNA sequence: TGTGCCAGCAGGGGGACAGGGCTAACCAATGAGCAGTTCTTC. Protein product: CASRGTGLTNEQFF.

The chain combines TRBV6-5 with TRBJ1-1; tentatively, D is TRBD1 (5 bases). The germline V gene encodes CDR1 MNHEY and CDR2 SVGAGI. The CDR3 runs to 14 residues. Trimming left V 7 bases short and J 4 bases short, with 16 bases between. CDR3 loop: CASTPVGRGTEAFF. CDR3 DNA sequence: TGTGCCAGCACTCCCGTGGGGCGGGGCACTGAAGCTTTCTTT.

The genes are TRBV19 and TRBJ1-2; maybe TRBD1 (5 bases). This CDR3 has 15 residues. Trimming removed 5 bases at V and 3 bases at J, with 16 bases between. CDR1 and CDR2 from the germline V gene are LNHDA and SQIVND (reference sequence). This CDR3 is CASSPRRGTDYGYTF. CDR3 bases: TGTGCCAGTAGTCCCCGGAGAGGGACGGACTATGGCTACACCTTC.

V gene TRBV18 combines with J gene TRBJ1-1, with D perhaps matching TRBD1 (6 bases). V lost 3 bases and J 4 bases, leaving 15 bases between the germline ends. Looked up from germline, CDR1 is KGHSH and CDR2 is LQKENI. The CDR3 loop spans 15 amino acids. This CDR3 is CASSPLRTATTEAFF. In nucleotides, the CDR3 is TGTGCCAGCTCACCTTTACGGACAGCCACCACTGAAGCTTTCTTT.

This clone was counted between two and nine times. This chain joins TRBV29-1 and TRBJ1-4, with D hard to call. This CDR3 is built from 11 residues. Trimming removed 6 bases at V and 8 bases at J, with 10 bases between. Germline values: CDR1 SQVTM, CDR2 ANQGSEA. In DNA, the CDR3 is TGCAGCGTCCACATTGGGGAAAAACTGTTTTTT. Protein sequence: CSVHIGEKLFF.

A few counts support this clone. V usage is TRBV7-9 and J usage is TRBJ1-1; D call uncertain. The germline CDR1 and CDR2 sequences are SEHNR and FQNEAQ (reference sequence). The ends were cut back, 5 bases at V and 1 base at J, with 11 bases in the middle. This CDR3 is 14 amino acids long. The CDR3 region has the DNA TGTGCCAGCAGCACCGGACGGGGGAACACTGAAGCTTTCTTT. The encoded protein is CASSTGRGNTEAFF.

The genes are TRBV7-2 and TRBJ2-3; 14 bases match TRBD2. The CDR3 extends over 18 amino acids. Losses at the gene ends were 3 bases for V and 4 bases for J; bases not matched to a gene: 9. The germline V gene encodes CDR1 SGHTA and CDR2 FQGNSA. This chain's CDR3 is CASSFLAQTSGGADTQYF. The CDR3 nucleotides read TGTGCCAGCAGCTTCCTAGCCCAGACTAGCGGGGGGGCAGATACGCAGTATTTT.

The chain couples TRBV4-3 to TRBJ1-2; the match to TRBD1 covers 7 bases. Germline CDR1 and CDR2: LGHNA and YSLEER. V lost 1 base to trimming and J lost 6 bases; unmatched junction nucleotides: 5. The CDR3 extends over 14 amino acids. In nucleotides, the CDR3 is TGCGCCAGCAGCCAAGGCAGGGGGGTCGATGGCTACACCTTC. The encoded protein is CASSQGRGVDGYTF.

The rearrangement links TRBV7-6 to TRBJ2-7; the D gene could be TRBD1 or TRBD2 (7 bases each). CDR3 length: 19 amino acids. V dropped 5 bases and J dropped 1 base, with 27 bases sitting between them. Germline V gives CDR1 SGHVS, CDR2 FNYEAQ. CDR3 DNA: TGTGCCAGCAGCCCCGGCGGGGACAGCCCGCGGGAGAGTTCCTACGAGCAGTACTTC. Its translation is CASSPGGDSPRESSYEQYF.

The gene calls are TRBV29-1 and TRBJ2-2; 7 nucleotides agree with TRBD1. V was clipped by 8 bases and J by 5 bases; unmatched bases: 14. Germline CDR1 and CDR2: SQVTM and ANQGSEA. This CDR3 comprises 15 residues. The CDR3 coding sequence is TGCAGCACCACGTTGGGACAGCCACGTACCGGGGAGCTGTTTTTT. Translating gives CSTTLGQPRTGELFF.

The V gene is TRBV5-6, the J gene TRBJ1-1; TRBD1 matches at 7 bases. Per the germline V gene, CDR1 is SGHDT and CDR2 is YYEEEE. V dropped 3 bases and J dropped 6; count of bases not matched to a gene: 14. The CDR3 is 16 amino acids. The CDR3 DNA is TGTGCCAGCAGCTCACCTCACAGGGGAATTGGATCTGAAGCTTTCTTT. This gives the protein CASSSPHRGIGSEAFF.